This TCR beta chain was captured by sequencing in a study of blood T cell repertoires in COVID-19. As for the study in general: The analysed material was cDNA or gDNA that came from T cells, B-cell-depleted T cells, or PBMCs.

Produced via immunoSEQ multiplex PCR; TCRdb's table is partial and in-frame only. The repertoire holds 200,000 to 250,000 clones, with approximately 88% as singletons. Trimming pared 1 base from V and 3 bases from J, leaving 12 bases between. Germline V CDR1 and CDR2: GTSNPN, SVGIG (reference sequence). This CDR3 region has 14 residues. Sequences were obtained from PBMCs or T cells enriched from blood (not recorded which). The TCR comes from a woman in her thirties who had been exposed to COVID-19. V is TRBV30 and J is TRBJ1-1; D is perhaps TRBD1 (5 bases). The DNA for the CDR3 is TGTGCCTGGAGTGATCCAGGGATGGACACTGAAGCTTTCTTT. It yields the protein CAWSDPGMDTEAFF.